This T cell receptor beta chain was observed in a study of shared clonotypes between healthy human individuals. Naive CD8 cells were CD45RO-negative, positively selected for CCR7, excluding terminally differentiated effector memory CD45RA+ cells. Study outcomes and limitations: A small donor pool kept down the genetic and exposure-history diversity that was represented.

Profiling relied on immunoSEQ multiplex PCR, and the TCRdb table lists in-frame clones only, not all of them. This table has roughly 810,000 clones, 90% to 98% appearing once. As regards this clone: Its matching antigen is unknown.

V lost 3 bases, J lost 4 bases, and 13 bases stayed unmatched. From germline, CDR1 is MDHEN and CDR2 SYDVKM. This CDR3 comprises 17 residues. The sample comprised naive CD8+ T cells sorted from blood. V is TRBV28 and J is TRBJ2-7; TRBD1 matches 9 bases. The sequence was obtained from a man aged 25-40 years in good health. DNA of the CDR3: TGTGCCAGCAGTTTCCCCGGGACAGGGTTCGCGGAGTACGAGCAGTACTTC. Its protein is CASSFPGTGFAEYEQYF. Based on the CDR3 plus reference TRBV28 and TRBJ2-7, the full variable domain is DVKVTQSSRYLVKRTGEKVFLECVQDMDHENMFWYRQDPGLGLRLIYFSYDVKMKEKGDIPEGYSVSREKKERFSLILESASTNQTSMYLCASSFPGTGFAEYEQYFGPGTRLTVT.